This T cell receptor (beta chain) was sequenced in a study of OX40 agonist ivuxolimab in advanced cancers. In terms of the full investigation: Ivuxolimab was a fully human IgG2 agonistic monoclonal antibody targeting the costimulatory receptor OX40 (CD134). Three dose-escalation patients achieved partial responses, one with hepatocellular carcinoma and two with cutaneous melanoma. Intravenous ivuxolimab was administered to patients every 2 weeks at six dose levels: 0.01, 0.1, 0.3, 1.5, 3 and 10 mg/kg. In the dose-escalation cohort, 82.7% of patients were male, and the mean age was approximately 60 years, with a range of roughly 20 to 80. Of the roughly 51 patients in dose escalation, about 20 had hepatocellular carcinoma, roughly 15 had melanoma, 9 had renal cell carcinoma and 9 had head and neck cancer. Prior anti-PD-1, anti-PD-L1 or anti-CTLA-4 therapy was permitted, and checkpoint inhibitors had been received by about 44% of dose-escalation patients. The paper covers the monotherapy dose-escalation part of the phase I ivuxolimab trial, which included N ≈ 52 patients. Peripheral TCRbeta sequencing was intended to test whether TCR sequence diversity was altered and clonal T-cell expansion was caused by ivuxolimab. Paper-wide results and their limitations: The antigen specificity of the peripheral T cells that underwent clonal expansion was not determined. Low levels of normalized T-cell clonal expansion were also seen in some nonresponding patients. In the 0.1-3.0 mg/kg groups, partial responders had among the lowest normalized peripheral clonal expansion, particularly in CD8+ T cells. On average, CD8+ T cells showed more expanded clones than CD4+ T cells after ivuxolimab. Clonal expansion of both CD4+ and CD8+ blood T cells was observed from baseline to week 6 at doses 0.1 to 3.0 mg/kg.

In its sample, this clone was seen once. Its antigen remains unidentified. No base quality values were provided; no much bigger clone lies one nucleotide off. The CDR3 runs 16 amino acids, cysteine and phenylalanine included. The sequence is cut down to CDR3 DNA, 48 bases in frame from base 1. After removal of 0 bases from V and 7 bases from J, the junction retains 7 bases not matched to a gene. For CDR1 and CDR2, the germline V gene lists SGHVS and FQNEAQ. For sequencing of the TCRbeta CDR3 region, genomic DNA was extracted from the sorted cells. The immunoSEQ Assay was used for sequencing of TCRbeta CDR3 regions. TCRdb limited this immuneACCESS table to in-frame rearrangements with V and J called. A share of clones is missing; checked studies link under half to unresolved V genes, and the rest is unexplained. For this sample there are 45,000 to 50,000 clones; 80% to 90% appear just once. Over 9.5% of the sample rests with the top ten.

Patients with autoimmune disease history or receiving systemic immunosuppression were excluded from the trial. Peripheral blood for TCR sequencing was collected from all dose cohorts at baseline, on cycle 4 day 1, and on cycle 7 day 1. Samples were obtained from an open-label, multicenter, first-in-human phase I dose-escalation trial of ivuxolimab. The trial enrolled adults with locally advanced or metastatic head and neck squamous cell, hepatocellular, melanoma or renal cell carcinoma. Before TCR sequencing, CD4+ T cells and CD8+ T cells were sorted from peripheral blood as separate populations. The receptor's source is an adult with an advanced solid tumor such as melanoma, head and neck, liver or kidney cancer. The rearranged chain carries TRBV7-8 and TRBJ2-1; 9 central nucleotides agree with TRBD1. Sequenced material: CD4+ or CD8+ T cells sorted from blood, taken in a trial of the OX40 agonist ivuxolimab. The CDR3 in this case is CASSLARGTGLNEQFF. In nucleotides, the sequence is TGTGCCAGCAGCTTAGCGCGGGGGACAGGGTTAAATGAGCAGTTCTTC.